This T cell receptor beta chain appears in the sequencing data of a study of blood T cells in healthy people across ages. The second PCR ran roughly 6 to 11 cycles with a sample-barcoded 5' primer and J-beta primers. TCRdb reanalysed the 5' RACE reads using MiXCR and keeps one entry per CDR3 protein. The sample consists of some 1 million distinct CDR3 sequences, more than 40% of them appearing once. About this clonotype itself: What it recognizes is unknown.

Trimming took off 7 bases at V and 2 bases at J, with 13 bases between the two ends. The CDR3 is made up of 14 amino acids. The germline V gene encodes CDR1 LGHNT and CDR2 FRNRAP. Study-wide points: Any conclusive comparison of naive versus antigen-experienced cells was prevented by using unsorted PBMCs. CMV infection status of these donors was not known.

This TCR came from a woman aged 60-75 years in good health. This chain uses TRBV12-5 with TRBJ2-3; D unresolved. Input material: blood. This CDR3 is CASALDGSTDTQYF. The CDR3 DNA reads TGTGCTAGTGCTCTTGATGGGTCCACAGATACGCAGTATTTT.